This TCR delta chain is from a study of γδ T cells in repeated Plasmodium falciparum infection. TCRdb redid the clone calls on the multiplex PCR reads with CATT. The data show 50,000 or so delta-chain clones, over 1.5% seen once. In its sample, this clone was seen a few times. TCRdb's protein for this DNA is that of a much larger clone and differs from the translation at residue 5, likely a read error; the protein shown is the DNA translation. This receptor was identified in a pool of human donors (malaria-infected and uninfected, not separated). Sequencing was carried out using gamma-delta T cells from blood.

The CDR3 DNA follows: TGTGCTCTTGGGGGCCCCCGTGGCCGCGCCTCCTTCGATAAACTCATCTTT. Encoded protein: CALGGPRGRASFDKLIF. The rearrangement joins TRDV1 to TRDJ1; no reliable D call. The J gene is absent in TCRdb and was assigned here via DNA matching to germline. Trimming stripped 4 bases from V and 4 bases from J, with 22 bases between. CDR3 length: 17 residues. Germline assignment: CDR1 TSWWSYY and CDR2 QGS.